The present entry profiles one T cell receptor (beta chain) with its context. Its antigen is undetermined. The record originates from a study of response to subunit inactivated influenza vaccine. V lost 3 bases and J 5 bases, leaving 16 bases between the germline ends. The germline gives CDR1 DFQATT, CDR2 SNEGSKA (reference sequence). The length of the CDR3 is 14 residues. TCRdb re-analysed the RT-PCR reads in MiXCR, keeping a single row per CDR3 protein. The sample has hundreds of thousands of distinct CDR3 sequences, around 16% seen once. Study-level results: The authors proposed limited new T cell recruitment per seasonal influenza vaccination.

The sequences come from PBMCs from blood, collected roughly 12 days after vaccination. The receptor's source is a man over 45 who received an inactivated influenza vaccine. The gene calls are TRBV20-1 and TRBJ1-1, with a tentative D call TRBD1 (5 bases). CDR3 region: CSASWGLGKTEAFF. The CDR3 DNA reads TGCAGTGCTAGTTGGGGACTGGGGAAAACTGAAGCTTTCTTT.